These 32 T cell receptor beta chains share one sample of origin, sequenced in a study of OX40 agonist ivuxolimab in advanced cancers. TCRdb keeps only in-frame clones here, not all; method: immunoSEQ multiplex PCR. The data hold tens of thousands of clones, with about 89% observed a single time. Specimen: CD4+ or CD8+ T cells sorted from blood, collected in a trial of the OX40 agonist ivuxolimab. The receptors originated from an adult with an advanced solid tumor such as melanoma, head and neck, liver or kidney cancer.

The V gene is TRBV5-1, the J gene TRBJ1-4; D is unclear. Trimming removed 0 bases from V and 0 bases from J, with 6 bases in between. The length of the CDR3 is 15 residues. Germline V gene lookup returns CDR1 SGHRS and CDR2 YFSETQ. CDR3 sequence: CASSLGEATNEKLFF. CDR3 DNA: TGCGCCAGCAGCTTGGGGGAAGCAACTAATGAAAAACTGTTTTTT.

This chain joins TRBV2 and TRBJ1-2; D unclear. The CDR3 has 13 residues. Germline CDR1 SNHLY, CDR2 FYNNEI. The V and J ends lost 3 bases and 6 bases respectively, with 11 bases between them. As DNA, the CDR3 is TGTGCCAGCAGTGAGGAGGGAATCGATGGCTACACCTTC. It encodes CASSEEGIDGYTF. Looking up the rest from reference TRBV2 and TRBJ1-2 gives the full variable domain: EPEVTQTPSHQVTQMGQEVILRCVPISNHLYFYWYRQILGQKVEFLVSFYNNEISEKSEIFDDQFSVERPDGSNFTLKIRSTKLEDSAMYFCASSEEGIDGYTFGSGTRLTVV.

This clone was seen only once. This chain uses TRBV7-6 with TRBJ2-1, with D possibly being TRBD2 (5 bases). V gave up 4 bases and J gave up 10 bases, with 11 bases separating them. The germline V gene encodes CDR1 SGHVS and CDR2 FNYEAQ. This CDR3 comprises 12 residues. For the CDR3, the DNA is TGTGCCAGCAGCTCAGTCGGCGGGGAGCAGTTCTTC. This sequence encodes CASSSVGGEQFF.

V gene TRBV6-5 combines with J gene TRBJ2-1; D possibly matches TRBD1 or TRBD2 (6 bases each). V was cut by 8 bases and J by 16 bases, with 18 bases left in between. Germline CDR1 reads MNHEY; CDR2 reads SVGAGI. CDR3 length: 11 residues. CDR3 coding DNA: TGTGCCAGCGAGGGGGGAGAAAGAAGATTCTTC. Translated: CASEGGERRFF.

This chain joins TRBV7-9 and TRBJ2-6; D uncertain. Germline-derived CDR1 and CDR2 are SEHNR and FQNEAQ (reference sequence). The CDR3 sequence is 18 residues long. The germline V and J ends were trimmed by 5 bases and 0 bases, with 17 bases remaining between them. CDR3 in amino acids: CASSRSGQTFSGANVLTF. The CDR3 DNA is TGTGCCAGCAGCCGGTCCGGGCAGACTTTCTCTGGGGCCAACGTCCTGACTTTC.

This chain links TRBV18 with TRBJ1-6; 8 nucleotides agree with TRBD1. The germline CDR1 and CDR2 sequences are KGHSH and LQKENI. The V gene end was trimmed by 5 bases and the J gene end by 6 bases; junction bases not matched to a gene: 9. The CDR3 contains 16 residues. The DNA of the CDR3 is TGTGCCAGCTCAGACAGTCCCCAGGGGGCTAATTCACCCCTCCACTTT. Its protein product is CASSDSPQGANSPLHF. Supplemented by reference TRBV18 and TRBJ1-6, the full variable domain reads NAGVMQNPRHLVRRRGQEARLRCSPMKGHSHVYWYRQLPEEGLKFMVYLQKENIIDESGMPKERFSAEFPKEGPSILRIQQVVRGDSAAYFCASSDSPQGANSPLHFGNGTRLTVT.

The chain joins TRBV5-1 to TRBJ2-5; a weak D match, TRBD1 (6 bases). The CDR3 is 13 residues long. The germline V gene encodes CDR1 SGHRS and CDR2 YFSETQ. V was shortened by 6 bases and J by 4 bases, with 13 bases between the two germline ends. The CDR3 bases are TGCGCCAGCACCACGGGACATCGAGAGACCCAGTACTTC. Protein: CASTTGHRETQYF.

The V call is TRBV10-1, the J call TRBJ1-1; tentatively, D is TRBD1 (6 bases). V was cut by 7 bases and J by 4 bases, with 25 bases left in between. This CDR3 region has 17 residues. In germline, CDR1 is WNHNN, CDR2 SYGVQD (reference sequence). The CDR3 sequence is CASTEKTLGGAGTEAFF. CDR3 DNA: TGCGCCAGCACTGAAAAGACCCTTGGGGGCGCCGGCACTGAAGCTTTCTTT.

The V and J genes are TRBV19 and TRBJ2-2, with D tentatively TRBD1 or TRBD2 (5 bases each). Germline assignment: CDR1 LNHDA and CDR2 SQIVND (reference sequence). This CDR3 spans 15 amino acids. V was pared by 5 bases and J by 1 base, with 11 bases between. The CDR3 DNA is TGTGCCAGTAGTCACGGGACGGGGAACACCGGGGAGCTGTTTTTT. Its translation is CASSHGTGNTGELFF.

The chain couples TRBV28 to TRBJ2-7, with D possibly matching TRBD2 (6 bases). Germline V gene lookup returns CDR1 MDHEN and CDR2 SYDVKM. Deletions cut 11 bases from V and 3 bases from J, with 23 bases between. CDR3 length: 15 residues. DNA for the CDR3: TGTGCCGCAGCGGGTGAATGGGCGGGTGACTACGAGCAGTACTTC. It specifies CAAAGEWAGDYEQYF.

A few counts support this clone. This chain links TRBV29-1 with TRBJ2-5; TRBD1 agrees at 9 bases. CDR1 and CDR2 from the germline V gene are SQVTM and ANQGSEA. Trimming removed 8 bases from V and 5 bases from J; junction bases left unmatched: 9. There are 13 residues in the CDR3. CDR3 region: CSSGTGNVETQYF. The CDR3 DNA reads TGCAGCTCTGGGACAGGGAACGTGGAGACCCAGTACTTC.

The CDR3 coding sequence is TGTGCCAGCAGTTACGAAGGGGGCACAGATACGCAGTATTTT. The encoded protein is CASSYEGGTDTQYF. V gene TRBV6-5 combines with J gene TRBJ2-3; the D gene is possibly TRBD1 (5 bases). From germline, CDR1 is MNHEY and CDR2 SVGAGI. The V end was cut by 2 bases, the J end by 1 base, with 7 bases between. CDR3 length equals 14 residues.

This sequence joins TRBV10-1 and TRBJ2-3, with 7 bases aligning to TRBD1. With 3 bases clipped from V and 1 base from J, the junction kept 4 bases outside the gene matches. CDR1 and CDR2 from the germline V gene are WNHNN and SYGVQD (reference sequence). This CDR3 contains 15 residues. In DNA, the CDR3 is TGCGCCAGCAGTGATCCGGGGACAGGCACAGATACGCAGTATTTT. As protein: CASSDPGTGTDTQYF.

This chain links TRBV27 with TRBJ2-7, with 12 positions matching TRBD1. This CDR3 has 14 residues. Germline CDR1 is MNHEY and CDR2 is SMNVEV (reference sequence). V gave up 6 bases and J gave up 9 bases; unmatched junction bases: 9. CDR3 nucleotide sequence: TGTGCCAGCAGCCCCGGGACAGGGGGCGCGAGGCAGTACTTC. The encoded protein is CASSPGTGGARQYF.

The chain recombines TRBV7-9 with TRBJ1-2; the D is unclear. The CDR3 contains 13 residues. CDR1 and CDR2 (germline): SEHNR, FQNEAQ (reference sequence). Between the trimmed V and J ends, which lost 1 base and 4 bases, there was a span of 7 bases. The CDR3 sequence is CASSLESGYGYTF. For the CDR3, the DNA is TGTGCCAGCAGCTTAGAGTCAGGCTATGGCTACACCTTC. Supplemented by reference TRBV7-9 and TRBJ1-2, the full variable domain reads DTGVSQNPRHKITKRGQNVTFRCDPISEHNRLYWYRQTLGQGPEFLTYFQNEAQLEKSRLLSDRFSAERPKGSFSTLEIQRTEQGDSAMYLCASSLESGYGYTFGSGTRLTVV.

The chain couples TRBV7-2 to TRBJ1-4; TRBD1 agrees at 8 bases. Germline CDR1 and CDR2: SGHTA and FQGNSA. Losses at the gene ends were 3 bases for V and 5 bases for J; bases not matched to a gene: 2. The CDR3 contains 14 residues. CDR3 protein: CASSLDRANEKLFF. The CDR3, as DNA: TGTGCCAGCAGCTTGGACAGGGCGAATGAAAAACTGTTTTTT.

This chain uses TRBV29-1 with TRBJ2-1; 8 positions agree with TRBD1. The CDR3 totals 14 residues. The V gene's germline CDR1 is SQVTM and CDR2 ANQGSEA. J gave up 6 bases and V 7 bases, and 11 bases lay outside the gene matches. The CDR3 sequence is CSARTGGGINEQFF. CDR3 DNA: TGCAGCGCCCGAACAGGGGGAGGCATCAATGAGCAGTTCTTC.

This chain joins TRBV5-1 and TRBJ1-4; D possibly corresponds to TRBD1 (5 bases). The V end was cut by 7 bases, the J end by 5 bases, with 15 bases between. Germline CDR1 SGHRS, CDR2 YFSETQ. The CDR3 contains 14 residues. The CDR3 DNA sequence: TGCGCCAGCCAGGACGGACAAGCAAATGAAAAACTGTTTTTT. Amino acids: CASQDGQANEKLFF.

The chain employs TRBV7-6 and TRBJ1-5; D is undetermined. Germline-derived CDR1 and CDR2 are SGHVS and FNYEAQ. This CDR3 contains 16 residues. V gave up 1 base and J gave up 0 bases, with 10 bases separating them. CDR3 DNA: TGTGCCAGCAGCTTAGTACCGCCTGGTAGCAATCAGCCCCAGCATTTT. Protein sequence: CASSLVPPGSNQPQHF.

The chain joins TRBV7-8 to TRBJ2-5; D is perhaps TRBD2 (5 bases). Germline lookup yields CDR1 SGHVS and CDR2 FQNEAQ. V shed 5 bases and J shed 5 bases, with 9 bases lying between them. This CDR3 is built from 12 residues. The CDR3 nucleotides are TGTGCCAGCAGCCGGGGTTTGGAGACCCAGTACTTC. It yields the protein CASSRGLETQYF.

This clone was recorded once. This chain joins TRBV19 and TRBJ2-7, with D perhaps being TRBD1 or TRBD2 (5 bases each). V lost 5 bases to trimming and J lost 4 bases, with 21 bases between them. The CDR3 is 16 residues long. CDR1 is LNHDA and CDR2 is SQIVND in the germline V gene (reference sequence). The CDR3 DNA reads as TGTGCCAGTAGTCGCCGGGACGGACCTGTAGGGTACGAGCAGTACTTC. Amino acid sequence: CASSRRDGPVGYEQYF.

The chain combines TRBV18 with TRBJ2-7; 8 nucleotides match TRBD1. The CDR3 runs to 12 residues. The trim removed 6 bases at V and 6 bases at J, leaving 4 bases unmatched. Germline V gene sequence: CDR1 KGHSH, CDR2 LQKENI. The CDR3 sequence is CASSLDRVEQYF. CDR3 coding DNA: TGTGCCAGCTCTCTGGACAGGGTCGAGCAGTACTTC.

In its sample, this clone was seen a few times. V and J are TRBV29-1 and TRBJ1-1, with 7 positions matching TRBD1. CDR3 length: 16 amino acids. V trimming: 4 bases; J trimming: 5 bases; junction bases outside the gene matches: 16. Per germline, CDR1 SQVTM and CDR2 ANQGSEA. The CDR3 spells CSVVGDHDREWTEAFF. CDR3 bases: TGCAGCGTTGTGGGGGACCATGACAGGGAGTGGACTGAAGCTTTCTTT.

The chain uses TRBV6-1 and TRBJ1-1, with 7 bases fitting TRBD1. V was pared by 9 bases and J by 0 bases, with 7 bases of the junction left unmatched. This CDR3 has 14 amino acids. CDR1 and CDR2 (germline): MNHNS, SASEGT. CDR3 in DNA: TGTGCCAGTACACAGGGGACCATGAACACTGAAGCTTTCTTT. Its protein is CASTQGTMNTEAFF.

V gene TRBV4-1 combines with J gene TRBJ2-7, with unresolved D. Trimming shortened V by 0 bases and J by 5 bases, and 11 bases separated the two germline ends. The CDR3 sequence is 14 residues long. The germline CDR1 and CDR2 sequences are MGHRA and YSYEKL. The CDR3 sequence: CASSQEGNRNEQYF. As DNA, the CDR3 is TGCGCCAGCAGCCAAGAAGGGAATCGTAACGAGCAGTACTTC.

The chain employs TRBV10-1 and TRBJ2-3, with 9 bases fitting TRBD2. The CDR3 runs to 17 residues. Germline CDR1 reads WNHNN; CDR2 reads SYGVQD (reference sequence). V lost 0 bases and J lost 4; bases outside the gene matches: 8. This CDR3 reads CASSESHRTSAPDTQYF. CDR3 nucleotides: TGCGCCAGCAGTGAGTCCCACCGGACTAGCGCTCCAGATACGCAGTATTTT.

The rearrangement links TRBV4-1 to TRBJ2-3; D not certain. Germline-derived CDR1 and CDR2 are MGHRA and YSYEKL. The CDR3 is 17 amino acids. V was shortened by 6 bases and J by 2 bases, with 21 bases between the two germline ends. The CDR3 region has the DNA TGCGCCAGCAGTTTGCAGCGCCAGATAGAATTCACAGATACGCAGTATTTT. Amino acid sequence: CASSLQRQIEFTDTQYF.

This clone was counted a single time. V is TRBV25-1 and J is TRBJ1-3, with D perhaps TRBD1 (5 bases). Germline loops: CDR1 MGHDK, CDR2 SYGVNS. Trimming left V 1 base short and J 0 bases short, with 10 bases between. The CDR3 consists of 16 residues. The CDR3 sequence is CASSESGRDSGNTIYF. CDR3 nucleotide sequence: TGTGCCAGCAGTGAATCCGGCAGGGACTCTGGAAACACCATATATTTT.

The CDR3 reads CASSVVTSGGALTGELFF. In DNA, the CDR3 is TGTGCCAGCAGCGTAGTGACTAGCGGGGGGGCCCTCACCGGGGAGCTGTTTTTT. The V gene is TRBV9, the J gene TRBJ2-2; 14 nucleotides align to TRBD2. V was pared by 0 bases and J by 4 bases, with 5 bases of the junction left unmatched. The CDR3 is 18 amino acids. Germline loops: CDR1 SGDLS, CDR2 YYNGEE.

The rearrangement links TRBV5-1 to TRBJ1-2, with D maybe TRBD1 (5 bases). The V end lost 2 bases, the J end lost 4 bases, and 18 bases lay between the germline ends. The CDR3 is 16 residues long. Germline V CDR1 and CDR2: SGHRS, YFSETQ. The CDR3 is CASSFGWGIEAYGYTF. The CDR3 region has the DNA TGCGCCAGCAGCTTTGGATGGGGGATTGAGGCCTATGGCTACACCTTC.

The chain uses TRBV2 and TRBJ1-2; D gene ambiguous. Germline CDR1 is SNHLY and CDR2 is FYNNEI. This CDR3 region has 12 residues. With 4 bases removed from V and 8 bases from J, the gap between germline ends came to 11 bases. CDR3 coding DNA: TGTGCCAGCAGTGTATCCACTCACGGCTACACCTTC. It yields the protein CASSVSTHGYTF.

V usage is TRBV30 and J usage is TRBJ2-3; 14 positions agree with TRBD2. CDR1 is GTSNPN, CDR2 SVGIG, per germline (reference sequence). The CDR3 covers 18 residues. The V segment lost 3 bases and the J segment 1 base; nucleotides outside the gene matches: 9. As DNA, the CDR3 is TGTGCCTGGAGGCGTGTGGGGACTAGCGGGAGAGGCACAGATACGCAGTATTTT. Translated, it gives CAWRRVGTSGRGTDTQYF. The full variable domain, its missing parts supplied by reference TRBV30 and TRBJ2-3, is SQTIHQWPATLVQPVGSPLSLECTVEGTSNPNLYWYRQAAGRGLQLLFYSVGIGQISSEVPQNLSASRPQDRQFILSSKKLLLSDSGFYLCAWRRVGTSGRGTDTQYFGPGTRLTVL.